Presented here are 10 T cell receptor beta chains from one specimen sequenced in a study of T cell responses to AZD1222 COVID-19 vaccine. TCRdb keeps only in-frame clones here, not all; method: immunoSEQ multiplex PCR. The data show some 95,000 clones, approximately 88% seen once. The sample consisted of peripheral blood, taken 28 days after the second AZD1222 dose. The receptors stem from an adult who received the AZD1222 COVID-19 vaccine.

The chain combines TRBV25-1 with TRBJ2-2; TRBD2 matches 14 bases. CDR3 length equals 16 residues. Germline lookup yields CDR1 MGHDK and CDR2 SYGVNS. V shed 3 bases, J shed 5 bases, and the junction held 2 bases outside the gene matches. DNA of the CDR3: TGTGCCAGCAGTGAGGGGACTAGCGGGAGAACCGGGGAGCTGTTTTTT. Translated: CASSEGTSGRTGELFF.

The V call is TRBV10-3, the J call TRBJ1-2, with 8 positions matching TRBD1. Germline V gene sequence: CDR1 ENHRY, CDR2 SYGVKD. This CDR3 region has 14 residues. Unmatched junction bases numbered 5, after V lost 3 bases and J lost 5 bases. The DNA of the CDR3 is TGTGCCATCAGTGATGACAGGGGTGTATATGGCTACACCTTC. As protein: CAISDDRGVYGYTF.

V usage is TRBV5-6 and J usage is TRBJ1-4; D may be TRBD1 (5 bases). CDR1 and CDR2 from the germline V gene are SGHDT and YYEEEE. The CDR3 is 15 residues long. Trimming left V 2 bases short and J 7 bases short, with 15 bases between. The CDR3 nucleotides read TGTGCCAGCAGCTTTATCGGGGGGAGGAGTGAAAAACTGTTTTTT. Its protein is CASSFIGGRSEKLFF.

V is TRBV3-1 (or the pseudogene TRBV3-2) and J is TRBJ2-1; D is tentatively TRBD1 or TRBD2 (6 bases each). This CDR3 region has 13 residues. V lost 4 bases and J 6 bases, leaving 10 bases between the germline ends. Germline V gene sequence: CDR1 LGHDT, CDR2 YNNKEL (reference sequence). The CDR3 here is CASSRGTTNEQFF. In DNA, the CDR3 is TGTGCCAGCAGCCGCGGGACAACCAATGAGCAGTTCTTC.

The chain has TRBV7-8 and TRBJ1-2; TRBD1 aligns across 8 bases. The CDR3 totals 15 residues. CDR1 and CDR2 (germline): SGHVS, FQNEAQ. Trimming cost V 1 base and J 4 bases; bases outside gene matches: 5. CDR3 residues: CASSLGGTGPYGYTF. The CDR3 nucleotides read TGTGCCAGCAGCTTAGGGGGGACAGGACCCTATGGCTACACCTTC.

The chain carries TRBV7-2 and TRBJ1-6; tentatively, D is TRBD1 (6 bases). From germline, CDR1 is SGHTA and CDR2 FQGNSA. The CDR3 length is 14 residues. Trimming stripped 5 bases from V and 10 bases from J, with 15 bases between. Here the CDR3 DNA reads TGTGCCAGCAGCCTAGGACAGACACTCTCACCCCTCCACTTT. Translating gives CASSLGQTLSPLHF.

The table lists this clone with a count of one. The V gene is TRBV27, the J gene TRBJ1-1, with no clear D. This CDR3 has 16 amino acids. From germline, CDR1 is MNHEY and CDR2 SMNVEV (reference sequence). V lost 2 bases, J lost 1 base, and 14 bases lay in between. CDR3 sequence (DNA): TGTGCCAGCAGTTTAAAGGGCCATTACTCGAACACTGAAGCTTTCTTT. This translates into CASSLKGHYSNTEAFF.

The chain uses TRBV5-1 and TRBJ1-3; D gene uncertain. The CDR3 runs 17 residues. With 0 bases removed from V and 0 bases from J, the gap between germline ends came to 13 bases. Germline V gene data show CDR1 as SGHRS and CDR2 as YFSETQ. The CDR3 region is CASSLAEGGSSGNTIYF. As DNA, the CDR3 is TGCGCCAGCAGCTTGGCCGAGGGAGGGAGCTCTGGAAACACCATATATTTT. The variable domain in full, with the rest retrieved from reference TRBV5-1 and TRBJ1-3, is KAGVTQTPRYLIKTRGQQVTLSCSPISGHRSVSWYQQTPGQGLQFLFEYFSETQRNKGNFPGRFSGRQFSNSRSEMNVSTLELGDSALYLCASSLAEGGSSGNTIYFGEGSWLTVV.

The chain is built from TRBV5-4 and TRBJ1-1; D may be TRBD1 (5 bases). This CDR3 has 12 residues. V was trimmed by 1 base and J by 8 bases, leaving 9 bases between them. The V gene's germline CDR1 is SGHNT and CDR2 YYREEE (reference sequence). CDR3 sequence (DNA): TGTGCCAGCAGCTTGATCCAGGGCGAAGCTTTCTTT. Its translation is CASSLIQGEAFF. Filled out from reference TRBV5-4 and TRBJ1-1, the complete variable domain reads ETGVTQSPTHLIKTRGQQVTLRCSSQSGHNTVSWYQQALGQGPQFIFQYYREEENGRGNFPPRFSGLQFPNYSSELNVNALELDDSALYLCASSLIQGEAFFGQGTRLTVV.

V usage is TRBV11-2 and J usage is TRBJ2-5; D tentatively fits TRBD1 or TRBD2 (6 bases each). This CDR3 has 14 amino acids. With 8 bases removed from V and 1 base from J, the gap between germline ends came to 14 bases. Germline V gene data show CDR1 as SGHAT and CDR2 as FQNNGV. The CDR3 DNA sequence: TGTGCCAGCGTCCCGGGGGCAATCCAAGAGACCCAGTACTTC. Amino acids: CASVPGAIQETQYF.